These 19 T cell receptor beta chains were sequenced from one sample in a study of breast tumors, draining lymph nodes, adjacent tissues listed by TCRdb under 2016. Library preparation used multiplex PCR. Data came from an Illumina HiSeq 2000. The raw public data were reprocessed by TCRdb itself: fastp quality trimming at Q25, MiXCR clonotype calling, in-frame beta chains only. Rows with a matching CDR3 protein are joined into one entry that keeps the most common DNA and genes. Present in this sample are more than 20,000 distinct CDR3 sequences, 50% of which were seen just once. The top ten clonotypes cover less than 9.5% of the sample. Sequenced: breast tumor tissue. All receptors come from a female donor with breast cancer. Some clones in this sample may be carry-over from other donors' samples.

In this sample, this clonotype turned up many times. This chain joins TRBV5-1 and TRBJ1-4; 7 nucleotides match TRBD1. Looked up from germline, CDR1 is SGHRS and CDR2 is YFSETQ. Germline trimming cut 0 bases from V and 3 bases from J; bases unmatched to any gene: 5. This CDR3 contains 16 residues. CDR3 in amino acids: CASSLAPGQPNEKLFF. CDR3 nucleotides: TGCGCCAGCAGCTTGGCCCCGGGACAGCCTAATGAAAAACTGTTTTTT.

Only one count was recorded for this clonotype. The genes are TRBV7-9 and TRBJ2-5, with D hard to call. CDR1 and CDR2 (germline): SEHNR, FQNEAQ (reference sequence). V lost 3 bases and J lost 5, with 10 bases in between. CDR3 length: 13 amino acids. CDR3 protein: CASSFGSRETQYF. In nucleotides, the CDR3 is TGTGCCAGCAGCTTCGGGTCGCGGGAGACCCAGTACTTC.

This clonotype showed up many times. The chain joins TRBV27 to TRBJ2-4, with TRBD2 matching over 12 bases. J gave up 3 bases and V 6 bases, and 9 bases lay outside the gene matches. CDR1 and CDR2 (germline): MNHEY, SMNVEV (reference sequence). CDR3 length: 17 residues. In DNA, the CDR3 is TGTGCCAGCAGCACCCGACTAGCGGGAGTGTACAAAAACATTCAGTACTTC. Translated: CASSTRLAGVYKNIQYF.

The chain combines TRBV15 with TRBJ2-3, with TRBD2 matching 9 bases. Germline V lookup: CDR1 LNHNV, CDR2 YYDKDF (reference sequence). With 4 bases clipped from V and 3 bases from J, the junction kept 8 bases outside the gene matches. The CDR3 covers 16 residues. As DNA, the CDR3 is TGTGCCACCAGCAACGACAGGACTAGCGTGACAGATACGCAGTATTTT. It translates to CATSNDRTSVTDTQYF.

This clonotype has a count of ten or more. The chain employs TRBV9 and TRBJ2-5; 9 positions agree with TRBD2. J lost 2 bases, V lost 3 bases, and 5 bases had no gene match. The CDR3 covers 15 residues. Germline V lookup: CDR1 SGDLS, CDR2 YYNGEE. The CDR3 spells CASSAGLAGQETQYF. The CDR3 nucleotides are TGTGCCAGCAGCGCAGGTCTAGCGGGACAAGAGACCCAGTACTTC. Using reference TRBV9 and TRBJ2-5 for the parts outside the CDR3, the full variable domain is DSGVTQTPKHLITATGQRVTLRCSPRSGDLSVYWYQQSLDQGLQFLIQYYNGEERAKGNILERFSAQQFPDLHSELNLSSLELGDSALYFCASSAGLAGQETQYFGPGTRLLVL.

The rearrangement uses TRBV11-2 and TRBJ2-7, with TRBD1 matching 9 bases. The CDR3 runs 13 residues. Trimming removed 5 bases from V and 7 bases from J; junction bases left unmatched: 6. Germline loops: CDR1 SGHAT, CDR2 FQNNGV. This chain's CDR3 is CASSRDRVDEQYF. DNA of the CDR3: TGTGCCAGCAGCCGGGACAGGGTCGATGAGCAGTACTTC.

This clonotype was counted at least ten times. V is TRBV5-6 and J is TRBJ2-7; D is unresolved. The V end was cut by 4 bases, the J end by 2 bases, with 13 bases between. Germline CDR1 reads SGHDT; CDR2 reads YYEEEE. The CDR3 covers 14 residues. The CDR3 reads CASSAGSNAYEQYF. The CDR3, as DNA: TGTGCCAGCAGCGCCGGGTCAAACGCCTACGAGCAGTACTTC.

This clonotype was detected many times. The V gene is TRBV5-1, the J gene TRBJ2-5; TRBD1 agrees at 10 bases. The germline CDR1 and CDR2 sequences are SGHRS and YFSETQ. The CDR3 runs 15 residues. V was pared by 0 bases and J by 7 bases, with 6 bases of the junction left unmatched. The CDR3 here is CASSLDGQGVGTQYF. The CDR3 DNA reads as TGCGCCAGCAGCTTGGACGGACAGGGGGTAGGGACCCAGTACTTC.

The V call is TRBV11-2, the J call TRBJ2-2; no clear D gene. The germline gives CDR1 SGHAT, CDR2 FQNNGV. The CDR3 totals 15 residues. V was cut by 5 bases and J by 3 bases, with 13 bases left in between. The CDR3 coding sequence is TGTGCCAGCAGCCTCCTACGCGCGGACACCGGGGAGCTGTTTTTT. Protein product: CASSLLRADTGELFF.

V gene TRBV7-8 combines with J gene TRBJ2-3, with D perhaps TRBD1 (5 bases). The J call may be mistaken, given a closer DNA end match to TRBJ1-5. From germline, CDR1 is SGHVS and CDR2 FQNEAQ. The CDR3 runs to 20 residues. The CDR3 is CASSYGTSGRGRMRTDMQHF. The CDR3 nucleotides are TGTGCCAGCAGTTATGGGACTAGCGGGAGAGGAAGGATGAGAACAGATATGCAGCATTTT.

Only one count was recorded for this clonotype. The J gene is TRBJ2-1, the V gene TRBV10-3; 7 positions match TRBD2. V lost 3 bases to trimming and J lost 10 bases; unmatched junction nucleotides: 3. The CDR3 runs 12 residues. Germline V gene sequence: CDR1 ENHRY, CDR2 SYGVKD. The CDR3 coding sequence is TGTGCCATCAGTGACGGGGGAGGGGAGCAGTTCTTC. Translating it yields CAISDGGGEQFF.

This clonotype came up many times. The chain recombines TRBV3-1 with TRBJ2-3; unclear D gene. The germline V and J ends were trimmed by 5 bases and 2 bases, with 8 bases remaining between them. CDR3 length: 13 residues. Germline V gives CDR1 LGHDT, CDR2 YNNKEL (reference sequence). This CDR3 is CASSFGPTDTQYF. The CDR3 nucleotides are TGTGCCAGCAGCTTCGGCCCCACAGATACGCAGTATTTT.

There are many counts of this clonotype. The CDR3 sequence is CAWSRAQLYQETQYF. In DNA, the CDR3 is TGTGCCTGGAGTCGCGCCCAGCTGTACCAAGAGACCCAGTACTTC. The chain carries TRBV30 and TRBJ2-5; the D is unclear. This CDR3 region has 15 residues. V dropped 2 bases and J dropped 0 bases, with 13 bases sitting between them. CDR1 is GTSNPN and CDR2 is SVGIG in the germline V gene (reference sequence).

This clonotype was found once. The chain links TRBV12-3 or TRBV12-4 to TRBJ1-3; D might be TRBD1 (5 bases). The germline V and J ends were trimmed by 3 bases and 2 bases, with 11 bases remaining between them. The CDR3 runs 15 residues. The CDR3 spells CASSLGTPPGNTIYF. In nucleotides, the CDR3 is TGTGCCAGCAGTTTGGGGACTCCTCCTGGAAACACCATATATTTT.

This clonotype has just one count. The CDR3 does not end in the conserved phenylalanine or tryptophan, so this is likely a read error. No DNA is shown, since the ends of the CDR3 on it are uncertain; the CDR3 is the one TCRdb lists. This sequence joins TRBV20-1 and TRBJ2-7; no check of the table's D call, TRBD1, against the DNA was made. Germline loops: CDR1 DFQATT, CDR2 SNEGSKA (reference sequence). The CDR3 contains 12 residues when both ends are counted. Here the CDR3 reads CSASVSGGEPYL.

To note about this clonotype: The limits of the CDR3 on the DNA are not certain, so only TCRdb's listed CDR3 is given. The CDR3 spells CASSFYICSATEGQEPYEQYF. V and J are TRBV5-6 and TRBJ2-7; the table's D call, TRBD2, was not checked against the DNA. Inclusive of both ends, the CDR3 amounts to 21 amino acids. Germline V CDR1 and CDR2: SGHDT, YYEEEE.

There are many counts of this clonotype. V and J are TRBV14 and TRBJ2-5, with D perhaps matching TRBD1 or TRBD2 (5 bases each). The CDR3 totals 13 residues. Germline V gene lookup returns CDR1 SGHDN and CDR2 FVKESK. Trimming removed 4 bases at V and 2 bases at J, with 8 bases between. CDR3 loop: CASSPRGQETQYF. CDR3 DNA: TGTGCCAGCAGCCCGAGGGGTCAAGAGACCCAGTACTTC.

In this sample, this clonotype is medium-sized. This chain links TRBV20-1 with TRBJ2-7, with 15 bases matching TRBD2. This CDR3 has 15 amino acids. Germline CDR1 DFQATT, CDR2 SNEGSKA (reference sequence). Unmatched junction bases numbered 2, after V lost 3 bases and J lost 2 bases. CDR3 region: CSASRTSGRAYEQYF. The CDR3 nucleotides are TGCAGTGCTAGCAGGACTAGCGGGAGGGCCTACGAGCAGTACTTC.

At least ten counts were recorded for this clonotype. The chain joins TRBV7-3 to TRBJ2-1, with 7 bases lining up with TRBD2. This CDR3 contains 14 residues. Germline V CDR1 and CDR2: SGHTA, FQGTGA. V lost 2 bases to trimming and J lost 7 bases; unmatched junction nucleotides: 5. The CDR3 bases are TGTGCCAGCAGCTTAGCGGGAGCAATTAATGAGCAGTTCTTC. It yields the protein CASSLAGAINEQFF.